This T cell receptor beta chain was obtained from a study of CD8 T cells in ankylosing spondylitis. TCRdb recomputed calls from the 5' RACE reads with MiXCR, one row per CDR3 protein. Here the sample spans around 330,000 distinct CDR3 sequences, 11% being singletons. The sequenced sample consisted of blood, either unsorted or a sorted T cell fraction (not recorded which). This receptor was obtained from a female donor with ankylosing spondylitis or in good health (not recorded which).

CDR3 coding DNA: TGTGCCAGTAGTGTCACAGCGAACAATCAGCCCCAGCATTTT. Its protein is CASSVTANNQPQHF. This chain joins TRBV19 and TRBJ1-5, with D unresolved. CDR1 is LNHDA and CDR2 is SQIVND in the germline V gene (reference sequence). The CDR3 is 14 amino acids. The V end was cut by 5 bases, the J end by 3 bases, with 11 bases between.